These 20 T cell receptor beta chains were sequenced from one sample in a study of T cells expressing NK-cell markers. TCRdb reprocessed the 5' RACE reads; each CDR3 protein has one entry and no DNA is given. The sample includes approximately 440,000 distinct CDR3 sequences. The sequenced sample was blood T cells: a sorted CD56 or NKG2C T cell subset, CD4+ or CD8+ T cells, or bulk PBMC T cells (not recorded which). The source is a woman in her forties or fifties in good health.

The chain recombines TRBV20-1 with TRBJ2-2; TCRdb's assignment of TRBD2 cannot be checked, as there is no DNA. The CDR3 covers 16 residues. From germline, CDR1 is DFQATT and CDR2 SNEGSKA (reference sequence). CDR3: CSARDLSLAGTGELFF.

The V and J genes are TRBV28 and TRBJ2-7; TCRdb reports TRBD1, a call that lacks DNA to check it against. Germline assignment: CDR1 MDHEN and CDR2 SYDVKM. This CDR3 has 14 residues. The CDR3 sequence: CASSRTGFSYEQYF.

The CDR3 spells CASSVFSSNTEAFF. The genes are TRBV4-1 and TRBJ1-1. The CDR3 has 14 amino acids. The germline gives CDR1 MGHRA, CDR2 YSYEKL.

This chain connects TRBV7-9 to TRBJ2-7; the TCRdb call, TRBD2, lacks DNA for checking. Per germline, CDR1 SEHNR and CDR2 FQNEAQ (reference sequence). The CDR3 totals 17 residues. CDR3 sequence: CASSPTLAGATPYEQYF.

The chain is built from TRBV20-1 and TRBJ2-1; TCRdb's D gene call, TRBD2, goes unchecked for lack of DNA. The CDR3 totals 17 residues. CDR1 DFQATT and CDR2 SNEGSKA come from the germline V gene (reference sequence). CDR3 residues: CSARDTSAGSSYNEQFF.

V and J are TRBV5-1 and TRBJ1-2. The CDR3 contains 12 residues. The germline V gene encodes CDR1 SGHRS and CDR2 YFSETQ. The CDR3 protein is CASSLEGNGYTF.

The chain couples TRBV20-1 to TRBJ2-3; the D call of TRBD1 rests on TCRdb alone, since no DNA is present to check it. CDR3 length equals 17 residues. Germline V gives CDR1 DFQATT, CDR2 SNEGSKA (reference sequence). The CDR3 loop is CSARAGNTVGATDTQYF.

J is TRBJ2-1 and V is TRBV30; no DNA is available, so the TRBD2 call from TCRdb remains unchecked. The CDR3 runs to 15 residues. The germline CDR1 and CDR2 sequences are GTSNPN and SVGIG (reference sequence). The CDR3 is CAWRMGLAEYNEQFF.

The rearrangement uses TRBV7-6 and TRBJ2-3. The CDR3 consists of 14 residues. Germline V gene sequence: CDR1 SGHVS, CDR2 FNYEAQ. The chain's CDR3 is CASSRRYRTDTQYF.

The chain couples TRBV5-1 to TRBJ2-1; TCRdb's D call, TRBD1, is unchecked because there is no DNA. Germline V lookup: CDR1 SGHRS, CDR2 YFSETQ. This CDR3 is built from 15 residues. This CDR3 is CASSLSDRENNEQFF.

Here the CDR3 reads CASSEDRAGGTYEQYF. This rearrangement joins TRBV2 to TRBJ2-7; TCRdb lists TRBD2, though no DNA is available to test this call. The CDR3 covers 16 residues. The germline V gene encodes CDR1 SNHLY and CDR2 FYNNEI.

J is TRBJ1-5 and V is TRBV10-1. This CDR3 region has 16 residues. Germline V gene lookup returns CDR1 WNHNN and CDR2 SYGVQD (reference sequence). CDR3 loop: CASSEVRQDSNQPQHF.

The J gene is TRBJ2-1, the V gene TRBV10-2. The V gene's germline CDR1 is WSHSY and CDR2 SAAADI. The CDR3 has 13 residues. The CDR3: CASRDSHYNEQFF.

The rearrangement links TRBV4-1 to TRBJ1-1. Germline V gene data show CDR1 as MGHRA and CDR2 as YSYEKL. The CDR3 extends over 15 amino acids. The CDR3 is CASSQEEAGNTEAFF.

This chain uses TRBV5-1 with TRBJ2-3; lacking DNA, the TRBD1 call made by TCRdb goes unchecked. The CDR3 runs to 14 residues. Germline V CDR1 and CDR2: SGHRS, YFSETQ. CDR3 in amino acids: CASSLAQGGNTQYF.

The chain links TRBV5-1 to TRBJ2-7; the D call from TCRdb, TRBD2, cannot be confirmed without DNA. The CDR3 totals 15 residues. The germline V gene encodes CDR1 SGHRS and CDR2 YFSETQ. The CDR3 here is CASTNDGGRAFPQYF.

The chain has TRBV15 and TRBJ2-4; absent DNA, TCRdb's TRBD1 call cannot be checked. The CDR3 extends over 14 amino acids. Germline CDR1 is LNHNV and CDR2 is YYDKDF (reference sequence). CDR3 protein: CATSDDRVRNIQYF.

This chain uses TRBV12-3 or TRBV12-4 with TRBJ2-3; the TCRdb D gene call, TRBD2, has no DNA to confirm it. The CDR3 is 15 amino acids. The CDR3 sequence: CASSPGLAGTDTQYF.

This chain links TRBV2 with TRBJ2-7; TCRdb indicates TRBD1, and absent DNA this call remains unverified. The CDR3 loop spans 13 amino acids. The germline CDR1 and CDR2 sequences are SNHLY and FYNNEI. CDR3 protein: CASRPGGNYQQYF.

The chain carries TRBV5-5 and TRBJ2-1. Germline V lookup: CDR1 SGHKS, CDR2 YYEKEE (reference sequence). The CDR3 runs 16 residues. CDR3 protein: CASSLEYSSYGRGQFF. The entire variable domain, with the rest obtained from reference TRBV5-5 and TRBJ2-1, is as follows: DAGVTQSPTHLIKTRGQQVTLRCSPISGHKSVSWYQQVLGQGPQFIFQYYEKEERGRGNFPDRFSARQFPNYSSELNVNALLLGDSALYLCASSLEYSSYGRGQFFGPGTRLTVL.